The present TCR beta chain was sequenced within a study of CD8 T cells in ankylosing spondylitis. Trimming at V came to 1 base and at J to 8 bases, leaving 11 bases not matched to a gene. The CDR3 has 16 amino acids. Germline CDR1 reads SGHVS; CDR2 reads FQNEAQ. This clonotype turned up a few times. TCRdb fed the 5' RACE reads into MiXCR, producing one record per CDR3 protein. In the table there are about 340,000 distinct CDR3 sequences, roughly 20% of which are singletons. Specimen: blood, either unsorted or a sorted T cell fraction (not recorded which). The receptor was isolated from a male donor with ankylosing spondylitis or in good health (not recorded which). The chain recombines TRBV7-8 with TRBJ2-1; TRBD2 agrees at 7 bases. The CDR3 loop is CASSLVTAGFIYEQFF. DNA for the CDR3: TGTGCCAGCAGCTTAGTGACAGCGGGGTTTATCTATGAGCAGTTCTTC.